This entry describes one T cell receptor beta chain. These data belong to a study of T cell changes during pregnancy in multiple sclerosis. Sequencing was performed with immunoSEQ multiplex PCR; in TCRdb, only in-frame clones are kept and a portion is missing. The repertoire holds tens of thousands of clones, with roughly 89% as singletons. V lost 7 bases to trimming and J lost 3 bases; unmatched junction nucleotides: 5. Germline V gene data show CDR1 as SGDLS and CDR2 as YYNGEE. The CDR3 is made up of 14 amino acids. V gene TRBV9 combines with J gene TRBJ2-1, with 9 bases matching TRBD2. This specimen consisted of CD8+ T cells from peripheral blood mononuclear cells, obtained in the first trimester of pregnancy. This clonotype originated in a female donor with multiple sclerosis, enrolled in a pregnancy study. The CDR3 nucleotides read TGTGCCAGCGGCAGCGGGGGGCACTACAATGAGCAGTTCTTC. Its translation is CASGSGGHYNEQFF.